These 5 T cell receptor beta chains were sequenced from one sample in a study of blood T cell repertoires in COVID-19. Profiling relied on immunoSEQ multiplex PCR, and the TCRdb table lists in-frame clones only, not all of them. The sample lists tens of thousands of clones, about 85% seen once, with around 9% in the top ten. The sequencing input was peripheral blood. Source of these receptors: a human donor in a cohort sampled during active COVID-19.

This clone has just a few counts. The V gene is TRBV7-8, the J gene TRBJ2-3; TRBD2 agrees at 8 bases. The CDR3 spans 17 residues. Germline CDR1 and CDR2: SGHVS and FQNEAQ. After removal of 0 bases from V and 0 bases from J, the junction contained 5 bases not matched to a gene. CDR3 bases: TGTGCCAGCAGCTTAGCCCCTGGCGGGGGGAGCACAGATACGCAGTATTTT. It codes for CASSLAPGGGSTDTQYF.

This chain connects TRBV28 to TRBJ1-1; 10 bases are a match to TRBD1. Germline CDR1 reads MDHEN; CDR2 reads SYDVKM. Trimming at V came to 5 bases and at J to 1 base, leaving 7 bases not matched to a gene. This CDR3 comprises 16 residues. The CDR3 region is CASSPRTGGQNTEAFF. In DNA form, the CDR3 reads TGTGCCAGCAGTCCGCGGACAGGGGGACAGAACACTGAAGCTTTCTTT. The full variable domain, its missing parts supplied by reference TRBV28 and TRBJ1-1, is DVKVTQSSRYLVKRTGEKVFLECVQDMDHENMFWYRQDPGLGLRLIYFSYDVKMKEKGDIPEGYSVSREKKERFSLILESASTNQTSMYLCASSPRTGGQNTEAFFGQGTRLTVV.

V is TRBV20-1 and J is TRBJ1-1; no clear D gene. CDR1 and CDR2 from the germline V gene are DFQATT and SNEGSKA (reference sequence). V was pared by 4 bases and J by 1 base, with 4 bases between. The CDR3 length is 11 residues. This chain's CDR3 is CSATGNTEAFF. Written as DNA, the CDR3 is TGCAGTGCTACAGGGAACACTGAAGCTTTCTTT.

The rearrangement links TRBV9 to TRBJ2-2; D is perhaps TRBD1 (7 bases). CDR3 length: 16 amino acids. Germline V gene sequence: CDR1 SGDLS, CDR2 YYNGEE. V dropped 4 bases and J dropped 0 bases, with 13 bases sitting between them. CDR3 sequence (DNA): TGTGCCAGCAGCCCCAGGGGGGATACGAACACCGGGGAGCTGTTTTTT. Protein sequence: CASSPRGDTNTGELFF. Variable domain in full (rest from reference TRBV9 and TRBJ2-2): DSGVTQTPKHLITATGQRVTLRCSPRSGDLSVYWYQQSLDQGLQFLIQYYNGEERAKGNILERFSAQQFPDLHSELNLSSLELGDSALYFCASSPRGDTNTGELFFGEGSRLTVL.

This chain links TRBV7-6 with TRBJ1-1; 7 positions agree with TRBD1. V lost 5 bases and J lost 2; bases outside the gene matches: 8. Germline V gene sequence: CDR1 SGHVS, CDR2 FNYEAQ. The length of the CDR3 is 15 residues. The DNA for the CDR3 is TGTGCCAGCAGCAGCAGACAGGGACCAAACACTGAAGCTTTCTTT. Residues: CASSSRQGPNTEAFF.